A single sample is the source of the 31 T cell receptor beta chains below, sequenced in a study of blood T cells in healthy people across ages. Using a J-beta primer mix together with a sample-barcoded 5' primer, a second PCR was run for about 6 to 11 cycles. Via MiXCR, TCRdb re-called the 5' RACE reads, giving one row per CDR3 protein. The data hold 1.5 million to 2 million distinct CDR3 sequences, with roughly 30% observed a single time. Sequencing was performed on blood. The source is a woman between 25 and 40 years old in good health.

This clonotype was recorded at least ten times. The chain is built from TRBV7-8 and TRBJ2-7; 12 bases align to TRBD2. Trimming cost V 3 bases and J 4 bases; bases outside gene matches: 4. The CDR3 is made up of 15 amino acids. Germline loops: CDR1 SGHVS, CDR2 FQNEAQ. Here the CDR3 DNA reads TGTGCCAGCAGCTTTCTAGCGGGAGGGCCTTACGAGCAGTACTTC. It yields the protein CASSFLAGGPYEQYF.

This clonotype was recorded a few times. The V call is TRBV10-3, the J call TRBJ1-2; TRBD1 aligns across 9 bases. Trimming at V came to 3 bases and at J to 12 bases, leaving 8 bases not matched to a gene. Germline-derived CDR1 and CDR2 are ENHRY and SYGVKD. CDR3 length: 13 amino acids. This CDR3 reads CAISDDRGLRHTF. DNA for the CDR3: TGTGCCATCAGTGACGACAGGGGGTTGCGTCACACCTTC.

About this clonotype itself: An end of the junction does not agree with germline; a read error may underlie this. The chain is built from TRBV7-2 and TRBJ2-5; TRBD1 matches at 9 bases. The CDR3 covers 17 residues. Germline CDR1 is SGHTA and CDR2 is FQGNSA. In nucleotides, the CDR3 is TGTGCCAACAGCCCACTCCGGACAGGGGCCCCCAGGGAGACCCAGTACTTC. Translating gives CANSPLRTGAPRETQYF.

Note on this clonotype: One junction end does not reproduce the germline sequence, and a read error may be involved. The V and J genes are TRBV4-2 and TRBJ2-3; D is possibly TRBD2 (5 bases). Germline CDR1 and CDR2: LGHNA and YNFKEQ. The CDR3 contains 15 residues. The CDR3 is CVSSQEPDYCVTQYF. In DNA form, the CDR3 reads TGTGTCAGCAGCCAAGAGCCAGACTACTGTGTTACGCAGTATTTT.

This chain joins TRBV14 and TRBJ2-7; D remains unclear. Per germline, CDR1 SGHDN and CDR2 FVKESK. V gave up 6 bases and J gave up 2 bases, with 14 bases separating them. The CDR3 is 14 amino acids. The CDR3 region is CASSKSHGTYEQYF. The DNA of the CDR3 is TGTGCCAGCAGTAAGAGTCATGGGACCTACGAGCAGTACTTC.

Notes on this clonotype: This sequence may be a read error, since a much larger clone differs from it by one base. The rearrangement joins TRBV10-3 to TRBJ2-7, with TRBD2 as a possible D gene (5 bases). The germline gives CDR1 ENHRY, CDR2 SYGVKD. The CDR3 covers 14 residues. Trimming shortened V by 4 bases and J by 0 bases, and 10 bases separated the two germline ends. CDR3 loop: CAISANGNSYEQYF. Here the CDR3 DNA reads TGTGCCATCAGTGCTAACGGGAACTCCTACGAGCAGTACTTC.

At least ten counts were recorded for this clonotype. The CDR3 region is CASSQASGAGSETQYF. CDR3 DNA sequence: TGCGCCAGCAGCCAAGCTAGCGGGGCAGGGTCAGAGACCCAGTACTTC. This rearrangement joins TRBV4-1 to TRBJ2-5, with TRBD2 matching 9 bases. After removal of 1 base from V and 4 bases from J, the junction contained 7 bases not matched to a gene. Germline assignment: CDR1 MGHRA and CDR2 YSYEKL. The CDR3 spans 16 residues.

This clonotype was observed many times. The V call is TRBV5-1, the J call TRBJ2-3, with 7 nucleotides matching TRBD1. Germline trimming cut 0 bases from V and 0 bases from J; bases unmatched to any gene: 1. This CDR3 has 15 amino acids. The V gene's germline CDR1 is SGHRS and CDR2 YFSETQ. The CDR3 region is CASSLEGQSTDTQYF. The DNA for the CDR3 is TGCGCCAGCAGCTTGGAGGGACAGAGCACAGATACGCAGTATTTT.

This clonotype was picked up a small number of times. This sequence joins TRBV7-9 and TRBJ2-1; D is possibly TRBD2 (6 bases). V was pared by 7 bases and J by 9 bases, with 19 bases between. Germline V lookup: CDR1 SEHNR, CDR2 FQNEAQ (reference sequence). This CDR3 has 14 residues. The CDR3 sequence: CASITIGGPSEQFF. In DNA form, the CDR3 reads TGTGCCAGCATCACTATAGGAGGGCCGAGTGAGCAGTTCTTC.

V and J are TRBV30 and TRBJ1-1; D gene ambiguous. The CDR3 loop spans 12 amino acids. CDR1 GTSNPN and CDR2 SVGIG come from the germline V gene (reference sequence). The V gene lost 6 bases and the J gene lost 10 bases, with 18 bases spanning the gap. The CDR3 protein is CACAEGGRSAFF. CDR3 coding DNA: TGTGCCTGCGCAGAGGGAGGACGGTCAGCTTTCTTT. Full variable domain (missing parts from reference TRBV30 and TRBJ1-1): SQTIHQWPATLVQPVGSPLSLECTVEGTSNPNLYWYRQAAGRGLQLLFYSVGIGQISSEVPQNLSASRPQDRQFILSSKKLLLSDSGFYLCACAEGGRSAFFGQGTRLTVV.

This clonotype has only one observation. This chain connects TRBV7-9 to TRBJ2-1; TRBD2 matches at 10 bases. The CDR3 length is 16 residues. The junction had 9 bases not matched to a gene; V was cut back by 5 bases and J by 5 bases. Looked up from germline, CDR1 is SEHNR and CDR2 is FQNEAQ (reference sequence). DNA for the CDR3: TGTGCCAGCAGCCCCAGAGGGACTAGCGTGGACAATGAGCAGTTCTTC. Protein sequence: CASSPRGTSVDNEQFF.

This clonotype was detected only a few times. Written as DNA, the CDR3 is TGTGCCAGTAAAGAGACAGGGGGGAAAAATGAGCAGTTCTTC. It encodes CASKETGGKNEQFF. J is TRBJ2-1 and V is TRBV19; 9 bases line up with TRBD1. The CDR3 is 14 amino acids. Germline assignment: CDR1 LNHDA and CDR2 SQIVND (reference sequence). The V and J ends lost 7 bases and 7 bases, in that order; junction bases with no gene match: 8.

This clonotype has a handful of counts. This chain connects TRBV4-1 to TRBJ1-5; D remains unclear. The CDR3 totals 14 residues. Germline CDR1 and CDR2: MGHRA and YSYEKL. Trimming removed 3 bases from V and 4 bases from J, with 10 bases in between. The CDR3 reads CASSHYGSNQPQHF. The DNA of the CDR3 is TGCGCCAGCAGCCACTACGGGTCGAATCAGCCCCAGCATTTT.

This clonotype was counted a few times. The genes are TRBV27 and TRBJ2-2; 9 bases fit TRBD1. The CDR3 is made up of 15 amino acids. J gave up 7 bases and V 5 bases, and 8 bases lay outside the gene matches. Germline-derived CDR1 and CDR2 are MNHEY and SMNVEV (reference sequence). The CDR3: CASSGRGTGIGELFF. CDR3 DNA sequence: TGTGCCAGCAGTGGCCGGGGGACAGGGATCGGGGAGCTGTTTTTT.

The rearrangement joins TRBV5-1 to TRBJ2-4; 9 nucleotides line up with TRBD2. The DNA end is more similar to TRBJ2-7, so the J call may be wrong. The CDR3 length is 14 residues. Germline assignment: CDR1 SGHRS and CDR2 YFSETQ. CDR3 protein: CASSWAGTSNEQYF. The CDR3 coding sequence is TGCGCCAGCAGCTGGGCGGGGACTAGCAACGAGCAGTACTTC.

For the CDR3, the DNA is TGTGCCATCAGTGAGTACGGGACTAGCGGGAGTTACGAGCAGTACTTC. It specifies CAISEYGTSGSYEQYF. The chain combines TRBV10-3 with TRBJ2-7, with 14 nucleotides matching TRBD2. Germline V gene lookup returns CDR1 ENHRY and CDR2 SYGVKD. The CDR3 runs 16 residues. V trimming: 1 base; J trimming: 4 bases; junction bases outside the gene matches: 3.

In this sample, this clonotype turned up once. This may be a read error, as it is one base from a much larger clone. The gene calls are TRBV6-2 or TRBV6-3 and TRBJ2-6, with D possibly called TRBD1 or TRBD2 (6 bases each). The CDR3 is made up of 15 amino acids. Germline V gene data show CDR1 as MNHEY and CDR2 as SVGEGT. The CDR3 sequence: CASSDRNGGANVRTF. The CDR3 DNA follows: TGTGCCAGCAGTGACAGGAATGGAGGGGCCAACGTCCGGACTTTC.

The chain combines TRBV2 with TRBJ1-5; D gene uncertain. The CDR3 length is 12 residues. Germline CDR1 reads SNHLY; CDR2 reads FYNNEI. V was shortened by 7 bases and J by 4 bases, with 8 bases between the two germline ends. Here the CDR3 DNA reads TGTGCCAGCAAAATGGGGAATCAGCCCCAGCATTTT. Protein product: CASKMGNQPQHF.

The chain uses TRBV12-5 and TRBJ2-7, with 9 bases matching TRBD2. Germline CDR1 is LGHNT and CDR2 is FRNRAP. The CDR3 length is 16 residues. V trimming: 1 base; J trimming: 5 bases; junction bases outside the gene matches: 9. CDR3 region: CASGLGTSADSDEQYF. In DNA, the CDR3 is TGTGCTAGTGGTTTGGGGACTAGCGCTGACTCAGACGAGCAGTACTTC.

This clonotype was counted only a few times. V is TRBV28 and J is TRBJ1-2; D is unclear. This CDR3 comprises 12 residues. Germline values: CDR1 MDHEN, CDR2 SYDVKM. The germline V and J ends were trimmed by 6 bases and 3 bases, with 8 bases remaining between them. The CDR3 region is CASRVLDYGYTF. The CDR3 bases are TGTGCCAGCAGGGTGCTAGACTATGGCTACACCTTC.

The gene calls are TRBV3-1 and TRBJ1-2, with D perhaps matching TRBD1 (5 bases). Trimming shortened V by 2 bases and J by 7 bases, and 14 bases separated the two germline ends. CDR1 LGHDT and CDR2 YNNKEL come from the germline V gene (reference sequence). CDR3 size: 14 residues. The CDR3 coding sequence is TGTGCCAGCAGCCAAATAAGGGGTCAAAGTGGCTACACCTTC. The encoded protein is CASSQIRGQSGYTF.

This clonotype was counted only a few times. V is TRBV12-3 or TRBV12-4 and J is TRBJ1-5, with a possible D match to TRBD1 (5 bases). The CDR3 length is 15 residues. Trimming pared 6 bases from V and 6 bases from J, leaving 18 bases between. The CDR3 nucleotides are TGTGCCAGCAGGATGGGGGGGGTGGGGGTTCAGCCCCAGCATTTT. It is translated as CASRMGGVGVQPQHF.

This clonotype was seen only a few times. The V call is TRBV2, the J call TRBJ2-6; D uncertain. Germline CDR1 and CDR2: SNHLY and FYNNEI. CDR3 length equals 13 residues. Trimming took off 10 bases at V and 0 bases at J, with 7 bases between the two ends. CDR3 sequence (DNA): TGTGCCATCGACACCTCTGGGGCCAACGTCCTGACTTTC. Translated, it gives CAIDTSGANVLTF.

This clonotype was observed at least ten times. This chain joins TRBV20-1 and TRBJ1-2; D is possibly TRBD1 (6 bases). Trimming removed 6 bases from V and 4 bases from J, with 18 bases in between. CDR3 length: 14 amino acids. Germline V gives CDR1 DFQATT, CDR2 SNEGSKA (reference sequence). In DNA, the CDR3 is TGCAGTGCCCCCGAACAGGGAGCAGGCTATGGCTACACCTTC. This gives the protein CSAPEQGAGYGYTF.

The chain has TRBV10-3 and TRBJ2-1, with D possibly matching TRBD1 (6 bases). The CDR3 runs 15 residues. The V and J ends lost 3 bases and 10 bases respectively, with 19 bases between them. From germline, CDR1 is ENHRY and CDR2 SYGVKD. The chain's CDR3 is CAISEVETGHLEQFF. The CDR3 DNA reads as TGTGCCATCAGTGAAGTCGAGACAGGCCACCTGGAGCAGTTCTTC.

The sample holds a few counts of this clonotype. The rearrangement uses TRBV7-8 and TRBJ2-7, with 11 positions matching TRBD2. The CDR3 has 17 residues. CDR1 and CDR2 from the germline V gene are SGHVS and FQNEAQ. V gave up 1 base and J gave up 3 bases; unmatched junction bases: 8. The CDR3 nucleotides are TGTGCCAGCAGCTTAGACCCCGGGACTAGCGGTTTCTACGAGCAGTACTTC. It yields the protein CASSLDPGTSGFYEQYF.

This chain's CDR3 is CASSLVPAGGPLAKNIQYF. CDR3 sequence (DNA): TGTGCCAGCAGCTTAGTCCCAGCGGGAGGACCTCTAGCCAAAAACATTCAGTACTTC. The rearrangement joins TRBV11-2 to TRBJ2-4; 9 bases line up with TRBD2. The germline V gene encodes CDR1 SGHAT and CDR2 FQNNGV. This CDR3 has 19 amino acids. Trimming removed 1 base from V and 0 bases from J; junction bases left unmatched: 10.

The CDR3 spells CASSESGVGDTQYF. CDR3 DNA sequence: TGCGCCAGCAGTGAATCTGGGGTCGGAGATACGCAGTATTTT. The chain recombines TRBV10-1 with TRBJ2-3; D call uncertain. The V gene's germline CDR1 is WNHNN and CDR2 SYGVQD (reference sequence). CDR3 size: 14 residues. V lost 3 bases and J lost 5, with 12 bases in between.

This clonotype showed up just once. The chain uses TRBV5-1 and TRBJ2-5; D uncertain. TRBJ2-4 explains the end of the DNA better; the J call may be wrong. Germline CDR1 reads SGHRS; CDR2 reads YFSETQ. The CDR3 spans 15 residues. Written as DNA, the CDR3 is TGCGCCAGCAGCTTGGCCGACGGAGCCAAAAACATTCAGTACTTC. Translated, it gives CASSLADGAKNIQYF.

Comment on this clonotype: This could be a read error, since a much larger clone is one nucleotide away. The rearrangement joins TRBV28 to TRBJ2-7; D tentatively reads TRBD1 or TRBD2 (6 bases each). The CDR3 totals 14 residues. The V gene's germline CDR1 is MDHEN and CDR2 SYDVKM. For the CDR3, the DNA is TGTGCCAGCGGGGGGCAGGTGGATACCTACGAGCAGGACTTC. Translated: CASGGQVDTYEQDF.

This clonotype was counted between two and nine times. The chain links TRBV7-9 to TRBJ2-5; D tentatively fits TRBD1 or TRBD2 (6 bases each). The germline V gene has CDR1 SEHNR and CDR2 FQNEAQ (reference sequence). This CDR3 comprises 15 residues. The V gene lost 8 bases and the J gene lost 1 base, with 17 bases spanning the gap. CDR3 in amino acids: CASDPHPGAQETQYF. The CDR3 DNA reads as TGTGCCAGCGATCCCCATCCGGGGGCCCAAGAGACCCAGTACTTC. The variable domain in full, with the rest retrieved from reference TRBV7-9 and TRBJ2-5, is DTGVSQNPRHKITKRGQNVTFRCDPISEHNRLYWYRQTLGQGPEFLTYFQNEAQLEKSRLLSDRFSAERPKGSFSTLEIQRTEQGDSAMYLCASDPHPGAQETQYFGPGTRLLVL.